This T cell receptor (beta chain) appears in the sequencing data of a study of T-cell reconstitution after alpha-beta-depleted transplantation in children. The junction had 4 bases not matched to a gene; V was cut back by 4 bases and J by 1 base. CDR1 DFQATT and CDR2 SNEGSKA come from the germline V gene (reference sequence). The CDR3 loop spans 14 amino acids. Construction of the TCRbeta library involved unique molecular identifiers. TCRdb fed the PCR reads into MiXCR, producing one record per CDR3 protein. The sample holds around 370,000 distinct CDR3 sequences; about 9.4% are singletons and the top ten take around 2.3%.

Sample: PBMCs from the stem cell graft donor, taken from the stem cell graft. This rearrangement joins TRBV20-1 to TRBJ1-5; TRBD1 aligns across 7 bases. The TCR was taken from a human donor who donated a stem cell graft to a child with acute lymphoblastic leukemia. The CDR3 loop is CSATAQGSNQPQHF. DNA for the CDR3: TGCAGTGCTACCGCACAGGGGAGCAATCAGCCCCAGCATTTT.